A selection of T cell receptor beta chains follows, all from one sample in a study of T cell clones after liver transplantation. TCRdb keeps only in-frame clones here, not all; method: immunoSEQ multiplex PCR. The table has roughly 80,000 clones, 65% to 85% seen once. Material: CD4+ T cells from blood, obtained almost 47 months after liver transplant. The receptors here all came from a human patient who received a liver transplant. Some T cells may be the graft donor's. The CDR3 runs from the conserved cysteine through the conserved F or W. Each record gives: clone size, V gene, CDR3 length, D gene, J gene, CDR3 protein, CDR3 DNA. D genes are given only for firm matches. Clone size, where shown, is once, few, many, or a class for clones that have expanded.

>.|TRBV19|14|TRBD1|TRBJ1-1
CASSIGTVNTEAFF
TGTGCCAGTAGTATCGGGACAGTGAACACTGAAGCTTTCTTT
>.|TRBV6-1|17|.|TRBJ1-5
CASSEERGAGSNQPQHF
TGTGCCAGCAGTGAAGAGCGAGGGGCGGGAAGCAATCAGCCCCAGCATTTT
>few|TRBV7-8|12|.|TRBJ2-5
CASSLEKGTQYF
TGTGCCAGCAGCTTAGAGAAAGGGACCCAGTACTTC
>.|TRBV6-1|12|.|TRBJ1-2
CASSEASYGYTF
TGTGCCAGCAGTGAAGCGAGTTATGGCTACACCTTC
>.|TRBV19|20|TRBD2|TRBJ2-1
CASSMRRASGRSIINNEQFF
TGTGCCAGTAGTATGCGGAGGGCTAGCGGGAGAAGCATAATAAACAATGAGCAGTTCTTC
>few|TRBV2|13|.|TRBJ1-1
CASSEAVNTEAFF
TGTGCCAGCAGTGAAGCTGTAAACACTGAAGCTTTCTTT
>few|TRBV7-9|16|.|TRBJ1-5
CASTLPEGMPYQPQHF
TGTGCCAGCACCCTACCCGAAGGGATGCCCTATCAGCCCCAGCATTTT
>.|TRBV11-1|14|.|TRBJ1-1
CASSLWQGTTEAFF
TGTGCCAGCAGCTTATGGCAGGGAACCACTGAAGCTTTCTTT
>.|TRBV7-2|14|TRBD2|TRBJ2-7
CASSSPGRSYEQYF
TGTGCCAGCAGCTCCCCCGGGAGGTCCTACGAGCAGTACTTC
>.|TRBV10-3|17|TRBD1|TRBJ2-7
CAISAHATAGGSHEQYF
TGTGCCATCAGTGCACACGCAACGGCAGGGGGCTCCCACGAGCAGTACTTC
>.|TRBV9|14|TRBD2|TRBJ2-2
CASSVIAGTGELFF
TGTGCCAGCAGCGTGATAGCGGGAACCGGGGAGCTGTTTTTT
>few|TRBV28|14|.|TRBJ1-1
CASSLGSANTEAFF
TGTGCCAGCAGTTTGGGCAGCGCGAACACTGAAGCTTTCTTT
>once|TRBV5-1|16|TRBD2|TRBJ2-1
CASSLVGSGSYNEQFF
TGCGCCAGCAGCTTGGTGGGTAGCGGGAGCTACAATGAGCAGTTCTTC
>few|TRBV7-8|16|.|TRBJ2-7
CASSSSGWRAANEQYF
TGTGCCAGCAGCTCCAGCGGGTGGCGGGCCGCCAACGAGCAGTACTTC
>.|TRBV27|15|.|TRBJ1-2
CASSLKGWGNYGYTF
TGTGCCAGCAGTTTAAAGGGGTGGGGTAACTATGGCTACACCTTC
>.|TRBV2|14|.|TRBJ2-7
CASSVGEGSYEQYF
TGTGCCAGCAGTGTGGGAGAGGGGTCCTACGAGCAGTACTTC
>once|TRBV19|14|.|TRBJ2-1
CASSIEVIEGEQFF
TGTGCCAGTAGTATAGAGGTTATAGAGGGGGAGCAGTTCTTC
>.|TRBV28|14|TRBD1|TRBJ1-5
CASSVGQGNQPQHF
TGTGCCAGCAGTGTGGGACAGGGCAATCAGCCCCAGCATTTT
>.|TRBV29-1|13|.|TRBJ2-1
CSVVVAGYNEQFF
TGCAGCGTTGTCGTCGCAGGCTACAATGAGCAGTTCTTC
>.|TRBV12-5|14|.|TRBJ1-3
CASGLGGSGNTIYF
TGTGCTAGTGGTCTGGGGGGCAGCGGAAACACCATATATTTT
>.|TRBV7-2|15|TRBD2|TRBJ2-3
CASSLGGTSGDTQYF
TGTGCCAGCAGCTTAGGCGGGACTAGCGGGGATACGCAGTATTTT
>once|TRBV5-5|15|TRBD1|TRBJ2-1
CASSRTGGQINEQFF
TGTGCCAGCAGCCGGACAGGGGGCCAGATCAATGAGCAGTTCTTC
>.|TRBV28|13|TRBD1|TRBJ1-2
CASTPGQNYGYTF
TGTGCCAGCACCCCGGGACAGAACTATGGCTACACCTTC
>.|TRBV5-7|16|.|TRBJ1-2
CASSLFLGNLNYGYTF
TGTGCCAGCAGCCTATTCCTGGGCAATCTTAACTATGGCTACACCTTC
>.|TRBV30|14|TRBD2|TRBJ2-6
CAWKAGSGANVLTF
TGCGCCTGGAAAGCGGGAAGTGGGGCCAACGTCCTGACTTTC
>once|TRBV2|15|.|TRBJ2-5
CASPEGEGMAETQYF
TGTGCCAGCCCGGAGGGTGAAGGGATGGCCGAGACCCAGTACTTC
>.|TRBV18|14|TRBD1|TRBJ2-7
CASSPETGDDEQYF
TGTGCCAGCTCACCAGAGACAGGGGACGACGAGCAGTACTTC
>.|TRBV18|16|.|TRBJ2-3
CASSPRKGRGTDTQYF
TGTGCCAGCTCACCACGGAAGGGCAGGGGTACAGATACGCAGTATTTT